This T cell receptor beta chain is drawn from a study of blood T cell repertoires in COVID-19. For the study at large: Some COVID-19 samples were acute and others convalescent; all came from the United States, Italy and Spain. PBMCs, B-cell-depleted T cells, or T cells provided the cDNA or gDNA that made up the material.

CDR3 length: 14 amino acids. V shed 1 base, J shed 7 bases, and the junction held 5 bases outside the gene matches. CDR1 GTSNPN and CDR2 SVGIG come from the germline V gene (reference sequence). Per the original data handling: Reference gene primer amplification yielded estimated nucleated cell counts. The assay was immunoSEQ multiplex PCR, and TCRdb's table has in-frame clones only and misses some. V, J and clone size derive from that table, while D and trimming were established from the DNA sequence. The data show hundreds of thousands of clones, with 83% seen just once and roughly 7.4% held by the top ten.

This clonotype originated in a woman in her 50s with acute or convalescent COVID-19. This chain links TRBV30 with TRBJ1-1, with 11 nucleotides matching TRBD1. Sequenced sample: peripheral blood. The chain's CDR3 is CAWSEGTGGFEAFF. The CDR3, as DNA: TGTGCCTGGAGTGAAGGGACAGGGGGTTTTGAAGCTTTCTTT. The full variable domain, with the rest looked up from reference TRBV30 and TRBJ1-1, is SQTIHQWPATLVQPVGSPLSLECTVEGTSNPNLYWYRQAAGRGLQLLFYSVGIGQISSEVPQNLSASRPQDRQFILSSKKLLLSDSGFYLCAWSEGTGGFEAFFGQGTRLTVV.